Listed below are T cell receptor beta chains from one sample, sequenced in a study of blood T cell repertoires in COVID-19. Repertoires were generated with immunoSEQ multiplex PCR, while TCRdb's copy carries only in-frame clones and drops some. The sample lists some 270,000 clones, around 90% seen once, with 1.5% to 2% in the top ten. The sequenced sample was PBMCs or T cells enriched from blood (not recorded which). The source is a woman aged 40 to 49 who had recovered from COVID-19. The CDR3 runs from the conserved cysteine through the conserved F or W. D genes are given only for firm matches. Where a row states a size, it is once, few, many or the class of an expanded clone; other rows omit it.

j_call v_call d_call clone_size cdr3_nt cdr3_aa
TRBJ2-5 TRBV3-1/TRBV3-2 TRBD2 - TGTGCCAGCAGCCTACGCAGGACTAGCGGGAAAGAGACCCAGTACTTC CASSLRRTSGKETQYF
TRBJ1-1 TRBV18 TRBD1 - TGTGCCAGCTCACCGCAGGGTCGGACAGGGTTCACTGAAGCTTTCTTT CASSPQGRTGFTEAFF
TRBJ1-2 TRBV7-9 - once TGTGCCAGCAGCTTTGAGACTTATCACGGCTACACCTTC CASSFETYHGYTF
TRBJ2-2 TRBV11-3 TRBD1 - TGTGCCAGCAGCTTCAGGGGACAGGGGGCGGACGGGGAGCTGTTTTTT CASSFRGQGADGELFF
TRBJ1-2 TRBV12-5 TRBD1 - TGTGCTAGTGGTTTAGGACAGGGTCATACGGGCTACACCTTC CASGLGQGHTGYTF
TRBJ1-1 TRBV6-5 - once TGTGCCAGCAGTTATAGGTCCGGGGGTTGGGCTTTCTTT CASSYRSGGWAFF
TRBJ1-6 TRBV5-1 TRBD1 - TGCGCCAGCAGCTGGGAGGGACAGGGGAATTCACCCCTCCACTTT CASSWEGQGNSPLHF
TRBJ2-3 TRBV10-1 TRBD2 once TGCGCCAGCAGTGAGGCCGGGACTAGCTTGGATACGCAGTATTTT CASSEAGTSLDTQYF
TRBJ1-5 TRBV19 - - TGTGCCAGTAGTATAGAAAACTTTAGCAATCAGCCCCAGCATTTT CASSIENFSNQPQHF
TRBJ1-1 TRBV11-2 TRBD1 - TGTGCCAGCAGCGGTCCCAGGGGGCTGGTCACTGAAGCTTTCTTT CASSGPRGLVTEAFF
TRBJ1-3 TRBV19 - - TGTGCCAGTAGTATAGATCAGGACAACTCTGGAAACACCATATATTTT CASSIDQDNSGNTIYF
TRBJ1-5 TRBV6-1 TRBD1 many TGTGCCAGCAGTGTGGGGACAGTTGCCTCCAATCAGCCCCAGCATTTT CASSVGTVASNQPQHF
TRBJ1-2 TRBV10-3 - - TGTGCCATCACCTCGGGGAACTATGGCTACACCTTC CAITSGNYGYTF
TRBJ2-1 TRBV5-4 TRBD2 - TGTGCCAGCAGCCTGGGGATTCTCGGGCTAGCGGGGGCCATAGAGCAGTTCTTC CASSLGILGLAGAIEQFF